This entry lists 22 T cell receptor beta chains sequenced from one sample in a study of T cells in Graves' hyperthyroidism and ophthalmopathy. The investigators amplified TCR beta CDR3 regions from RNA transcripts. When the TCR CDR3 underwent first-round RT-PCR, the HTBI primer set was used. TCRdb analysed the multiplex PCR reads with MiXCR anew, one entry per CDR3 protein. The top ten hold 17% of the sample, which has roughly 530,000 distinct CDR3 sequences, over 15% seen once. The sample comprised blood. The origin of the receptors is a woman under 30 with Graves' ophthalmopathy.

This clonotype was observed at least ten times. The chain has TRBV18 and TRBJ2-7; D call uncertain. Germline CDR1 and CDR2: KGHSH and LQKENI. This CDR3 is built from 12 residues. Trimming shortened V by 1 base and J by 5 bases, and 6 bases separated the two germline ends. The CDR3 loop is CASSPLRDEQYF. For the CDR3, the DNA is TGTGCCAGCTCACCACTCCGGGACGAGCAGTACTTC.

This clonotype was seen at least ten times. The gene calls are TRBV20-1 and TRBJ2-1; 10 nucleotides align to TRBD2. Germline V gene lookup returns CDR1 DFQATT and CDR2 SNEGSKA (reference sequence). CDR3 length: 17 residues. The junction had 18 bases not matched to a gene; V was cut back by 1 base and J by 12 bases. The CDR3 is CSARGNLIQRGGLMQFF. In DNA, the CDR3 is TGCAGTGCTAGAGGGAATCTAATACAGCGGGGGGGCCTGATGCAGTTCTTC.

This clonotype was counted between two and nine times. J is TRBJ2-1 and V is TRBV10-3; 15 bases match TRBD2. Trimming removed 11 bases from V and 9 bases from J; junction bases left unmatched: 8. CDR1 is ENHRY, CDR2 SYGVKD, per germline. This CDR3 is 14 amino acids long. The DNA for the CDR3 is TGTGCCTCCAGCGGACTAGCGGGAGGGGGTGAGCAGTTCTTC. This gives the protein CASSGLAGGGEQFF.

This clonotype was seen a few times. The CDR3 region has the DNA TGTGCCATCAGCCAACCGGGACAGGGTTTAACCGAGCAGTACTTC. Protein sequence: CAISQPGQGLTEQYF. The chain combines TRBV10-3 with TRBJ2-7; 9 positions agree with TRBD1. Looked up from germline, CDR1 is ENHRY and CDR2 is SYGVKD. Unmatched junction bases numbered 12, after V lost 6 bases and J lost 6 bases. The CDR3 contains 15 residues.

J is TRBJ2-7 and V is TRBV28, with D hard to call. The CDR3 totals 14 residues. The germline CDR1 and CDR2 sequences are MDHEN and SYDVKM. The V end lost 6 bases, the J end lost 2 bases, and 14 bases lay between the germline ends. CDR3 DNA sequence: TGTGCCAGCAGCCCCCGTCTTGTCCCCTACGAGCAGTACTTC. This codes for CASSPRLVPYEQYF.

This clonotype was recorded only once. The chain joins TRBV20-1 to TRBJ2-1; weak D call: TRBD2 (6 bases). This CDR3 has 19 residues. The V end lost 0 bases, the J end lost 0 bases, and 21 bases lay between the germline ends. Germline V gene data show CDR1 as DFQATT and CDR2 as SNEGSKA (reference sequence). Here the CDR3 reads CSARDGAGGYLSSYNEQFF. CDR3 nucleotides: TGCAGTGCTAGAGATGGGGCCGGGGGTTATCTTAGCTCCTACAATGAGCAGTTCTTC.

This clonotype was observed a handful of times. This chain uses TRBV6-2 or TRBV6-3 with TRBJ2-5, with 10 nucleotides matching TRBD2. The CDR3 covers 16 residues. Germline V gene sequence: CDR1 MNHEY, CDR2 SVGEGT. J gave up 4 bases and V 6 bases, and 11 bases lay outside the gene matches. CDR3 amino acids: CASSPGVAGGGETQYF. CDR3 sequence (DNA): TGTGCCAGCAGCCCCGGGGTAGCGGGAGGTGGAGAGACCCAGTACTTC.

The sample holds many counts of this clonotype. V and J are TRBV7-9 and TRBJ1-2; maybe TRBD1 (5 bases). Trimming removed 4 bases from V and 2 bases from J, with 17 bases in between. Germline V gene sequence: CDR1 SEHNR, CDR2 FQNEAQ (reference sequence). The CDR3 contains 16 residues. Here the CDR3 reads CASSSPMRGGNYGYTF. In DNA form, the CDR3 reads TGTGCCAGCAGCTCTCCGATGAGGGGAGGAAACTATGGCTACACCTTC.

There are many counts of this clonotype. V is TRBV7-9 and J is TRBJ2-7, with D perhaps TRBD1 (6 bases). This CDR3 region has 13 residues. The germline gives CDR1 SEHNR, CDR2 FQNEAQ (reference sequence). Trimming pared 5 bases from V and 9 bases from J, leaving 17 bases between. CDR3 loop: CASSPRTGLVQYF. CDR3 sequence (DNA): TGTGCCAGCAGCCCCCGAACAGGGTTGGTGCAGTACTTC. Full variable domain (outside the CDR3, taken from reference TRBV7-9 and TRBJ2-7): DTGVSQNPRHKITKRGQNVTFRCDPISEHNRLYWYRQTLGQGPEFLTYFQNEAQLEKSRLLSDRFSAERPKGSFSTLEIQRTEQGDSAMYLCASSPRTGLVQYFGPGTRLTVT.

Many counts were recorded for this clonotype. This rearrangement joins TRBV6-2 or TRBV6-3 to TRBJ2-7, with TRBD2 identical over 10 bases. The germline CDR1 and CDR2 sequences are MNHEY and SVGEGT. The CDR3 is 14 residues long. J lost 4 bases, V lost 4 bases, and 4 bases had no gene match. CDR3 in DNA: TGTGCCAGCAGTTTCGGACTAGCGGTTTACGAGCAGTACTTC. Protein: CASSFGLAVYEQYF.

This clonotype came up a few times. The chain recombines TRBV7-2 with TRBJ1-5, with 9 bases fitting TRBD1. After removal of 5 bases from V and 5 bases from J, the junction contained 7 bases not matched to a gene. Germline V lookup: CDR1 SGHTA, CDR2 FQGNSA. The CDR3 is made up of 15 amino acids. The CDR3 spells CASSGVQGAHQPQHF. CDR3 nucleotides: TGTGCCAGCAGCGGGGTACAGGGGGCGCATCAGCCCCAGCATTTT.

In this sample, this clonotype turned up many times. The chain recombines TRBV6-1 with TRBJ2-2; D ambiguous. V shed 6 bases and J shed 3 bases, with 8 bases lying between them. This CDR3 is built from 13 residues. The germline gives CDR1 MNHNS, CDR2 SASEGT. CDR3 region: CASRHSDTGELFF. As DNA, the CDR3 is TGTGCCAGCAGGCATTCCGACACCGGGGAGCTGTTTTTT.

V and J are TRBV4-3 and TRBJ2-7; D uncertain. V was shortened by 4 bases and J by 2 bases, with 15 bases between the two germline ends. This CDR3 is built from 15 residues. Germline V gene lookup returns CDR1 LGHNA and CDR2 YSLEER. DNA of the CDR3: TGCGCCAGCAGCCTGGGAACGGAATGGACCTACGAGCAGTACTTC. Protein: CASSLGTEWTYEQYF.

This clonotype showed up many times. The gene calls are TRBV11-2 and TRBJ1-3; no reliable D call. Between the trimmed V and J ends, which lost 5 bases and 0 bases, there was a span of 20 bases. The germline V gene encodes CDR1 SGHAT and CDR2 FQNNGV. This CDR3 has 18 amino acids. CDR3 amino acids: CASSQSVKLTNSGNTIYF. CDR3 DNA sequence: TGTGCCAGCAGCCAAAGCGTCAAGCTTACTAACTCTGGAAACACCATATATTTT.

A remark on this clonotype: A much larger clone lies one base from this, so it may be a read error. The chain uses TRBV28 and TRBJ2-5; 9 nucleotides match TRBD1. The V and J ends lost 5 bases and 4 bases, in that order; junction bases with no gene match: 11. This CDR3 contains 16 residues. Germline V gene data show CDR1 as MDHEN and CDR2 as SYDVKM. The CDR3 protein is CASSSRQGGSGETQYF. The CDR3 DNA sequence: TGTGCCAGCAGTAGCCGACAGGGGGGCAGCGGAGAGACCCAGTACTTC.

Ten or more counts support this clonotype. The chain's CDR3 is CASGMKYEQYF. CDR3 bases: TGTGCCAGCGGAATGAAATACGAGCAGTACTTC. The chain employs TRBV28 and TRBJ2-7; D remains unclear. The CDR3 is 11 residues long. Germline V gives CDR1 MDHEN, CDR2 SYDVKM. Trimming shortened V by 8 bases and J by 4 bases, and 9 bases separated the two germline ends.

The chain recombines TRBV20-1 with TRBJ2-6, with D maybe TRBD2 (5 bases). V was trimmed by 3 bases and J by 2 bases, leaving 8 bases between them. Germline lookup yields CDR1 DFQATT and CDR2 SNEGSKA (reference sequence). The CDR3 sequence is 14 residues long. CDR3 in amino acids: CSARTTPGANVLTF. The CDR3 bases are TGCAGTGCTAGGACTACACCTGGGGCCAACGTCCTGACTTTC.

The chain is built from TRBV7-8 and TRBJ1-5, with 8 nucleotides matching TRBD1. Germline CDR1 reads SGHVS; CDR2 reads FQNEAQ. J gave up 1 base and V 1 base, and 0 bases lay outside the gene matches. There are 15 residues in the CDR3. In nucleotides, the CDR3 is TGTGCCAGCAGCTTAGACAGGGGGAGCAATCAGCCCCAGCATTTT. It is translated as CASSLDRGSNQPQHF.

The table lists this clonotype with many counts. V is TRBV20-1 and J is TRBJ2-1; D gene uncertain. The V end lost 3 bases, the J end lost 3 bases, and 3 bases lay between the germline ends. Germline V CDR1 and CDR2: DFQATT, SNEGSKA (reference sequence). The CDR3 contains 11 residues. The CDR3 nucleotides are TGCAGTGCTAGTGGCTACAATGAGCAGTTCTTC. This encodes CSASGYNEQFF.

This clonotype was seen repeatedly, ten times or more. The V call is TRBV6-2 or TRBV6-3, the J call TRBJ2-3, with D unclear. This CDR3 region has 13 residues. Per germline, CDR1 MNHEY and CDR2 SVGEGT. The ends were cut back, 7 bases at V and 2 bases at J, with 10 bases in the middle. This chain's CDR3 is CASTLDVTDTQYF. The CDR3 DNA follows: TGTGCCAGCACTTTGGACGTCACAGATACGCAGTATTTT.

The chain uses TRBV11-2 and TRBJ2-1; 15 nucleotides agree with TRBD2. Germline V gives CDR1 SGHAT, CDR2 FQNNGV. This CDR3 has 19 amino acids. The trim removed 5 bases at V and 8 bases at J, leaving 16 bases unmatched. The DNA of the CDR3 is TGTGCCAGCAGCATAGCAGGGGGGGGACTAGCGGGAGGAGTCGATGAGCAGTTCTTC. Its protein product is CASSIAGGGLAGGVDEQFF.

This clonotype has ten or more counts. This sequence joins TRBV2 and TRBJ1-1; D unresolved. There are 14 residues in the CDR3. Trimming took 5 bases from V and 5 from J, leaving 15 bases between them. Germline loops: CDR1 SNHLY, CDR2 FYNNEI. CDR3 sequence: CASSRRTSGTEAFF. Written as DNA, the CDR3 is TGTGCCAGCAGTCGACGGACTTCTGGAACTGAAGCTTTCTTT.